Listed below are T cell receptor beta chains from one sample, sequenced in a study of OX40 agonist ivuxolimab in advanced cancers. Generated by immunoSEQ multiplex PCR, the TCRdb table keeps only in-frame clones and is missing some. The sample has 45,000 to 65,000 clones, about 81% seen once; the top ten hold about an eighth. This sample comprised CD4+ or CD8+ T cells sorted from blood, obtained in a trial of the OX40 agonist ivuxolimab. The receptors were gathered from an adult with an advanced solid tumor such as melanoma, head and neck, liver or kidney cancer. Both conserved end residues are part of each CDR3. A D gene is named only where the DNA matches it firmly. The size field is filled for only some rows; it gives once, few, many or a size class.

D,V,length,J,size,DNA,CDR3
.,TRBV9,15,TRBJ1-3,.,TGTGCCAGCAGCGTAGGCAGAGACTCTGGAAACACCATATATTTT,CASSVGRDSGNTIYF
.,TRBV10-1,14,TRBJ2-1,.,TGCGCCAGCAGTGAACAGCGGGCCTACAATGAGCAGTTCTTC,CASSEQRAYNEQFF
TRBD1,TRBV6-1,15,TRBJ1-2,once,TGTGCCAGCAGTGAAAGGACAGGGGGTAGATATGGCTACACCTTC,CASSERTGGRYGYTF
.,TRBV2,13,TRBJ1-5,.,TGTGCCAGCAGAGAGACACACAATCAGCCCCAGCATTTT,CASRETHNQPQHF
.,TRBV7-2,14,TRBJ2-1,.,TGTGCCAGCACCCGTATGGGCTCCTACAATGAGCAGTTCTTC,CASTRMGSYNEQFF
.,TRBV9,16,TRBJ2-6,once,TGTGCCAGCAGGGAAGGATCCAACTCTGGGGCCAACGTCCTGACTTTC,CASREGSNSGANVLTF
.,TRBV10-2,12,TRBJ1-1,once,TGCGCCAGCAGTAGACTAAACACTGAAGCTTTCTTT,CASSRLNTEAFF
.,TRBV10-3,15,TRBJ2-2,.,TGTGCCATCAGTGAGTCCGGAGGGAGGACCGGGGAGCTGTTTTTT,CAISESGGRTGELFF
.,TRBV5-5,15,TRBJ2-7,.,TGTGCCAGCAGCTTGGCCGGCCGGGGAGGCTACGAGCAGTACTTC,CASSLAGRGGYEQYF
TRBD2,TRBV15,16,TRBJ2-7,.,TGTGCCACCAGCAGAGATCCGGCGGGAGCCATCTACGAGCAGTACTTC,CATSRDPAGAIYEQYF
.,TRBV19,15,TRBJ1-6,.,TGTGCCAGTAGTATAGGCGGGGGTATCGGTTCACCCCTCCACTTT,CASSIGGGIGSPLHF
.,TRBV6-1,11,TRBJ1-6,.,TGTGCCAGCAGTGTAAATTCACCCCTCCACTTT,CASSVNSPLHF
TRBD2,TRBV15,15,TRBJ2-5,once,TGTGCCACCAGCAGAAGGACTAGCGGGGTAGAGACCCAGTACTTC,CATSRRTSGVETQYF
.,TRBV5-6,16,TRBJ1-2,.,TGTGCCAGCAGCCTCCGGACGGGGGGGATCGGCTATGGCTACACCTTC,CASSLRTGGIGYGYTF
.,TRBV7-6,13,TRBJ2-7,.,TGTGCCAGCAGCTTAGGAGGGGGAAGGGAACAGTACTTC,CASSLGGGREQYF
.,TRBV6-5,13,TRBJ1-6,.,TGTGCCAGCAGTCCAGGGATACATTCACCCCTCCACTTT,CASSPGIHSPLHF
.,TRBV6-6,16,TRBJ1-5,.,TGTGCCAGCAGTTACGGGCGGGTCTATAGCAATCAGCCCCAGCATTTT,CASSYGRVYSNQPQHF
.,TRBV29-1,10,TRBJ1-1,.,TGCAGCGTTACGAACACTGAAGCTTTCTTT,CSVTNTEAFF
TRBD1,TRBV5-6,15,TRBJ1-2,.,TGTGCCAGCAGCTCGCGGGACAGGGAGTTCTATGGCTACACCTTC,CASSSRDREFYGYTF
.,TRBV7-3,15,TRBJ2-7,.,TGTGCCAGCAGCTCTCTACCGGGCCAGAACTACGAGCAGTACTTC,CASSSLPGQNYEQYF
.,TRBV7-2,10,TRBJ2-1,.,TGTGCCAGCAGCGGGGTTGAGCAGTTCTTC,CASSGVEQFF
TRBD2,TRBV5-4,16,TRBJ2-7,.,TGTGCCAGCAGTCGGGGACTAGCGGGAAGGAAGTACGAGCAGTACTTC,CASSRGLAGRKYEQYF
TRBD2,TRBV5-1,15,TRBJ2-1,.,TGCGCCAGCAGCCCCGGACTAGTGATGGGGAATGAGCAGTTCTTC,CASSPGLVMGNEQFF